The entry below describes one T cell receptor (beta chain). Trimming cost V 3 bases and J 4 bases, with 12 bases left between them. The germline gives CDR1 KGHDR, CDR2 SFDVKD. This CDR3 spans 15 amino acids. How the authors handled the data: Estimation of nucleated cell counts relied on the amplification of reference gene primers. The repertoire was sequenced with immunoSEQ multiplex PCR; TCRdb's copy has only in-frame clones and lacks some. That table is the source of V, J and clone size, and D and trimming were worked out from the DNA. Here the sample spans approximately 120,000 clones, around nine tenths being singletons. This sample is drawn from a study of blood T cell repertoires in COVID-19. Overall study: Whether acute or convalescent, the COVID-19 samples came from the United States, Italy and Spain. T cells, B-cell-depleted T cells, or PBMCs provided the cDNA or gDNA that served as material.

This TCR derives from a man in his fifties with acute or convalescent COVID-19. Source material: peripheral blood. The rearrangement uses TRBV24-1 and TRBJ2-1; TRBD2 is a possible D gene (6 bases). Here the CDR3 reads CATSDGGILYNEQFF. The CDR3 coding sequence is TGTGCCACCAGTGATGGGGGGATCTTGTACAATGAGCAGTTCTTC.